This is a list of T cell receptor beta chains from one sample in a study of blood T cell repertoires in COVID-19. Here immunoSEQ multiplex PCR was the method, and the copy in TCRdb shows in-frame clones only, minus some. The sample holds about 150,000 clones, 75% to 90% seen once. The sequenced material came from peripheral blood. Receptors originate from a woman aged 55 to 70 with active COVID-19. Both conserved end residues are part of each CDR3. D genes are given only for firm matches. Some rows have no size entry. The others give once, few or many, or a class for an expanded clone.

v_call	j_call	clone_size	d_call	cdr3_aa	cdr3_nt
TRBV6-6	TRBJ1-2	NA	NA	CASSYAGLSASGYTF	TGTGCCAGCAGCTACGCGGGACTCTCGGCGTCCGGCTACACCTTC
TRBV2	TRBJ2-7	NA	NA	CASSVGRGIPYEQYF	TGTGCCAGCAGCGTTGGAAGGGGGATACCCTACGAGCAGTACTTC
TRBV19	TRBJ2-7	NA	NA	CASSPMTLSVLGGSYEQYF	TGTGCCAGTAGCCCTATGACGTTGTCCGTACTAGGCGGCTCCTACGAGCAGTACTTC
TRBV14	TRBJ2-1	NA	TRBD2	CASSPRRAGGKEQFF	TGTGCCAGCAGCCCTCGAAGAGCGGGAGGCAAAGAGCAGTTCTTC
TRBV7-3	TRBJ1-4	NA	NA	CASSYSLTGTTWGEKLFF	TGTGCCAGCAGCTATTCATTAACCGGGACAACCTGGGGTGAAAAACTGTTTTTT
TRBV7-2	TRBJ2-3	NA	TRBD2	CASSYHGGSSDTQYF	TGTGCCAGCAGCTACCACGGGGGGAGTTCGGATACGCAGTATTTT
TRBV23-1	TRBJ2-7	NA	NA	CASSQSTQEQPYEQYF	TGCGCCAGCAGTCAATCCACTCAGGAACAACCCTACGAGCAGTACTTC
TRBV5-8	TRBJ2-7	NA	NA	CASSLLLQGPSYEQYF	TGTGCCAGCAGCTTACTACTGCAGGGTCCGTCCTACGAGCAGTACTTC
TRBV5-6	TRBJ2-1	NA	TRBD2	CASSLVTSGRNEQFF	TGTGCCAGCAGCTTGGTTACTAGCGGGAGGAATGAGCAGTTCTTC
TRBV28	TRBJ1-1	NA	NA	CAINLAGGARRTEAFF	TGTGCCATCAACCTGGCCGGGGGGGCTAGGCGGACTGAAGCTTTCTTT
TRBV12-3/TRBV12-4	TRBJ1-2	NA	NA	CASSSQFHGYTF	TGTGCCAGCAGTTCCCAGTTCCATGGCTACACCTTC
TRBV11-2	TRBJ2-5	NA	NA	CASSSSPRGETQYF	TGTGCCAGCAGCTCGTCACCTCGGGGGGAGACCCAGTACTTC
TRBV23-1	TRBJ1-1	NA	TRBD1	CASGRQGAANTEAFF	TGCGCCAGCGGGCGACAGGGGGCGGCGAACACTGAAGCTTTCTTT
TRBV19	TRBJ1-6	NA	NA	CASSIGTTVGSPLHF	TGTGCCAGTAGTATAGGGACTACGGTTGGTTCACCCCTCCACTTT
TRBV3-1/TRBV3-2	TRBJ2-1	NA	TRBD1	CASSPDRVSYNEQFF	TGTGCCAGCAGCCCGGACAGGGTATCCTACAATGAGCAGTTCTTC
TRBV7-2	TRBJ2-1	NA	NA	CASSRTSGISYNEQFF	TGTGCCAGCAGCCGGACCTCGGGAATTTCCTACAATGAGCAGTTCTTC
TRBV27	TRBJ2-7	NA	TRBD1	CASTWRAGTGSYEQYF	TGTGCCAGCACTTGGCGAGCCGGGACAGGGTCGTACGAGCAGTACTTC
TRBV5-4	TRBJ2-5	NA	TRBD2	CASSSDVPGLGGETQYF	TGTGCCAGCAGCTCAGACGTACCGGGACTGGGGGGGGAGACCCAGTACTTC
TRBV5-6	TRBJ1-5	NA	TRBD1	CASSPQGVVQPQHF	TGTGCCAGCAGCCCACAGGGGGTTGTTCAGCCCCAGCATTTT
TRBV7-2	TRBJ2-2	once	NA	CASSSYSTGELFF	TGTGCCAGCAGCTCTTATTCCACCGGGGAGCTGTTTTTT
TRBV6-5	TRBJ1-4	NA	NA	CASTETQGLDEKLFF	TGTGCCAGCACCGAGACACAGGGTTTGGATGAAAAACTGTTTTTT
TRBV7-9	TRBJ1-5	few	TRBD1	CASSSIRGRGNQPQHF	TGTGCCAGCAGCTCGATCAGGGGGCGCGGCAATCAGCCCCAGCATTTT
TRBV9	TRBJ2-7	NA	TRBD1	CASSVADRVGEQYF	TGTGCCAGCAGCGTAGCGGACAGGGTGGGCGAGCAGTACTTC
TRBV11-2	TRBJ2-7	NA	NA	CASSPPRRQSSYEQYF	TGTGCCAGCAGCCCCCCCAGACGACAGAGCTCCTACGAGCAGTACTTC
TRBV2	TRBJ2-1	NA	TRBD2	CASSEGTSGRGTYNEQFF	TGTGCCAGCAGTGAGGGGACTAGCGGGAGGGGGACCTACAATGAGCAGTTCTTC
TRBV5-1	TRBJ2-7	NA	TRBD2	CASSLDGASGSGEQYF	TGCGCCAGCAGCTTGGATGGGGCTAGCGGGAGCGGCGAGCAGTACTTC
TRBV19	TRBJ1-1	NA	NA	CASSREGRTEAFF	TGTGCCAGTAGTAGGGAGGGGAGGACTGAAGCTTTCTTT
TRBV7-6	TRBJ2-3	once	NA	CASSPPVDTQYF	TGTGCCAGCAGCCCACCGGTAGATACGCAGTATTTT
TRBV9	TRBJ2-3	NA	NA	CASSESGPSTDTQYF	TGTGCCAGCAGCGAGAGCGGGCCTAGCACAGATACGCAGTATTTT
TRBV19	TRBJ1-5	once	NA	CASSPGLHQPQHF	TGTGCCAGTAGTCCAGGGTTGCATCAGCCCCAGCATTTT
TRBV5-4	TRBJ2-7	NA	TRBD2	CASSVSTSDQQYF	TGTGCCAGCAGCGTGTCCACTAGCGATCAGCAGTACTTC
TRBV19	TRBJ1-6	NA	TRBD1	CAGVTGTGNSPLHF	TGTGCCGGAGTAACAGGGACAGGGAATTCACCCCTCCACTTT
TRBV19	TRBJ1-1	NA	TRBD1	CASSIGRTGTTEAFF	TGTGCCAGTAGTATTGGGCGGACAGGGACCACTGAAGCTTTCTTT
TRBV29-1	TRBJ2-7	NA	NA	CSVEDGSYEQYF	TGCAGCGTTGAAGACGGTTCCTACGAGCAGTACTTC
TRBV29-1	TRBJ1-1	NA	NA	CSVVSGITEAFF	TGCAGCGTTGTTTCAGGAATCACTGAAGCTTTCTTT
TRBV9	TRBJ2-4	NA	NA	CASSSTPGAKNIQYF	TGTGCCAGCAGCTCCACACCAGGGGCCAAAAACATTCAGTACTTC
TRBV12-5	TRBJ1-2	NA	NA	CASGLPRPSTRVSYGYTF	TGTGCTAGTGGTTTGCCTCGTCCCTCTACCAGGGTTTCCTATGGCTACACCTTC
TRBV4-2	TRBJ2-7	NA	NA	CASSPNPRGTYEQYF	TGTGCCAGCAGCCCCAACCCTCGCGGAACCTACGAGCAGTACTTC